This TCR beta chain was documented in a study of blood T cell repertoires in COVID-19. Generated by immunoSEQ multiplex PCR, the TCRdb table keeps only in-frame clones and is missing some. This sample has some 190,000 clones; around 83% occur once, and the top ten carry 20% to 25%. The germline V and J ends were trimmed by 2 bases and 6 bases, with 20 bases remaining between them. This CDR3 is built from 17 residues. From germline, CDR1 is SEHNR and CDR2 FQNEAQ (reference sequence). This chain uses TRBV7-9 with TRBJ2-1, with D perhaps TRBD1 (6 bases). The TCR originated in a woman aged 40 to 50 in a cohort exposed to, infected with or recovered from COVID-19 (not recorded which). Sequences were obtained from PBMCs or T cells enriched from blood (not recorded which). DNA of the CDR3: TGTGCCAGCAGCTTACCCCGCGGCCGACAGGCGACCAATGAGCAGTTCTTC. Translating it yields CASSLPRGRQATNEQFF.